This passage covers 27 T cell receptor beta chains from one sample sequenced in a study of blood T cell repertoires in COVID-19. Generated by immunoSEQ multiplex PCR, the TCRdb table keeps only in-frame clones and is missing some. The sample has about 140,000 clones, approximately 78% seen once; the top ten hold 4% to 5%. Sequencing used peripheral blood. These TCRs come from a woman at least 80 years old with acute or convalescent COVID-19.

A few counts support this clone. The V and J genes are TRBV28 and TRBJ1-6, with D tentatively TRBD1 (6 bases). Trimming took 5 bases from V and 0 from J, leaving 14 bases between them. In germline, CDR1 is MDHEN, CDR2 SYDVKM. This CDR3 comprises 17 residues. DNA for the CDR3: TGTGCCAGCAGTACGAGGGGGGGGAGCTCCTATAATTCACCCCTCCACTTT. Protein sequence: CASSTRGGSSYNSPLHF. Full variable domain (missing parts from reference TRBV28 and TRBJ1-6): DVKVTQSSRYLVKRTGEKVFLECVQDMDHENMFWYRQDPGLGLRLIYFSYDVKMKEKGDIPEGYSVSREKKERFSLILESASTNQTSMYLCASSTRGGSSYNSPLHFGNGTRLTVT.

This clone is medium-sized by share. This chain connects TRBV28 to TRBJ1-5, with D unresolved. V was clipped by 5 bases and J by 6 bases, with 20 bases between them. Germline CDR1 and CDR2: MDHEN and SYDVKM. This CDR3 region has 16 residues. The CDR3 region has the DNA TGTGCCAGCAGTCCCTCGCCGAGGAGAAGGAGTCAGCCCCAGCATTTT. Translation: CASSPSPRRRSQPQHF.

The chain carries TRBV7-9 and TRBJ2-7; TRBD2 agrees at 12 bases. V was pared by 0 bases and J by 4 bases, with 10 bases of the junction left unmatched. Per germline, CDR1 SEHNR and CDR2 FQNEAQ (reference sequence). The CDR3 has 18 amino acids. In DNA form, the CDR3 reads TGTGCCAGCAGCTTAGCGACTAGCGGGAGCCCTAATCGTTACGAGCAGTACTTC. It is translated as CASSLATSGSPNRYEQYF. Full variable domain (outside the CDR3, taken from reference TRBV7-9 and TRBJ2-7): DTGVSQNPRHKITKRGQNVTFRCDPISEHNRLYWYRQTLGQGPEFLTYFQNEAQLEKSRLLSDRFSAERPKGSFSTLEIQRTEQGDSAMYLCASSLATSGSPNRYEQYFGPGTRLTVT.

J is TRBJ1-5 and V is TRBV28, with 7 positions matching TRBD1. Germline V gives CDR1 MDHEN, CDR2 SYDVKM. V shed 6 bases and J 0 bases; nucleotides not matched to a gene: 17. The CDR3 extends over 19 amino acids. CDR3 bases: TGTGCCAGCAGCCTTCCCTCCGACAGGGTAGGGGATAGCAATCAGCCCCAGCATTTT. Translation gives CASSLPSDRVGDSNQPQHF. Based on the CDR3 plus reference TRBV28 and TRBJ1-5, the full variable domain is DVKVTQSSRYLVKRTGEKVFLECVQDMDHENMFWYRQDPGLGLRLIYFSYDVKMKEKGDIPEGYSVSREKKERFSLILESASTNQTSMYLCASSLPSDRVGDSNQPQHFGDGTRLSIL.

DNA of the CDR3: TGTGCCAGCAGCGTGAATAGCGGGGGGCACACCGGGGAGCTGTTTTTT. Encoded protein: CASSVNSGGHTGELFF. The rearrangement links TRBV9 to TRBJ2-2; 10 nucleotides agree with TRBD2. The CDR3 is 16 amino acids. The germline V gene has CDR1 SGDLS and CDR2 YYNGEE. Germline trimming cut 2 bases from V and 3 bases from J; bases unmatched to any gene: 4.

CDR3 nucleotides: TGTGCCAGCAGCTCGGGACAGGGGTCGAGCACTGAAGCTTTCTTT. Encoded protein: CASSSGQGSSTEAFF. J is TRBJ1-1 and V is TRBV7-9; 10 nucleotides line up with TRBD1. Trimming cost V 4 bases and J 4 bases; bases outside gene matches: 6. The germline CDR1 and CDR2 sequences are SEHNR and FQNEAQ (reference sequence). This CDR3 comprises 15 residues.

In this sample, this clone turned up a few times. The chain uses TRBV9 and TRBJ2-1, with TRBD2 matching 10 bases. The CDR3 totals 15 residues. Germline CDR1 reads SGDLS; CDR2 reads YYNGEE. The V segment lost 4 bases and the J segment 8 bases; nucleotides outside the gene matches: 9. CDR3 bases: TGTGCCAGCAGCCCCCGCCTAGCGGGGGTTCATGAGCAGTTCTTC. It translates to CASSPRLAGVHEQFF.

The chain couples TRBV5-5 to TRBJ1-5; D not resolved. Looked up from germline, CDR1 is SGHKS and CDR2 is YYEKEE (reference sequence). This CDR3 has 15 amino acids. V gave up 0 bases and J gave up 2 bases, with 9 bases separating them. The CDR3 here is CASSLDRGGNQPQHF. The CDR3 bases are TGTGCCAGCAGCTTGGACCGAGGAGGCAATCAGCCCCAGCATTTT. The full variable domain, completed using reference TRBV5-5 and TRBJ1-5, is DAGVTQSPTHLIKTRGQQVTLRCSPISGHKSVSWYQQVLGQGPQFIFQYYEKEERGRGNFPDRFSARQFPNYSSELNVNALLLGDSALYLCASSLDRGGNQPQHFGDGTRLSIL.

The rearrangement joins TRBV11-3 to TRBJ2-3; TRBD1 agrees at 7 bases. The V segment lost 5 bases and the J segment 2 bases; nucleotides outside the gene matches: 4. Germline values: CDR1 SGHNT, CDR2 YENEEA. The CDR3 sequence is 14 residues long. CDR3 nucleotides: TGTGCCAGCAGCGTACAGGGGTCCACAGATACGCAGTATTTT. The encoded protein is CASSVQGSTDTQYF.

This chain joins TRBV11-2 and TRBJ1-2, with D unresolved. The CDR3 covers 12 residues. The germline V gene encodes CDR1 SGHAT and CDR2 FQNNGV. V was cut by 5 bases and J by 4 bases, with 8 bases left in between. The chain's CDR3 is CASSEEGYGYTF. The CDR3 region has the DNA TGTGCCAGCAGCGAAGAGGGCTATGGCTACACCTTC.

This chain uses TRBV11-2 with TRBJ2-7; D unclear. The CDR3 is 17 residues long. Germline CDR1 and CDR2: SGHAT and FQNNGV. Trimming stripped 1 base from V and 2 bases from J, with 18 bases between. This chain's CDR3 is CASSLAVSQAYTYEQYF. DNA for the CDR3: TGTGCCAGCAGCTTAGCTGTCTCTCAGGCCTATACCTACGAGCAGTACTTC. The whole variable domain, filled in from reference TRBV11-2 and TRBJ2-7, reads EAGVAQSPRYKIIEKRQSVAFWCNPISGHATLYWYQQILGQGPKLLIQFQNNGVVDDSQLPKDRFSAERLKGVDSTLKIQPAKLEDSAVYLCASSLAVSQAYTYEQYFGPGTRLTVT.

V gene TRBV28 combines with J gene TRBJ1-4; D gene uncertain. The length of the CDR3 is 12 residues. Germline V lookup: CDR1 MDHEN, CDR2 SYDVKM. Trimming stripped 10 bases from V and 8 bases from J, with 14 bases between. The CDR3 region has the DNA TGTGCCACGACCACCGGAGGGGAAAAACTGTTTTTT. Protein: CATTTGGEKLFF.

This clone was detected once. J is TRBJ2-5 and V is TRBV18; TRBD2 matches 7 bases. V shed 1 base, J shed 5 bases, and the junction held 7 bases outside the gene matches. Germline-derived CDR1 and CDR2 are KGHSH and LQKENI. CDR3 length: 15 amino acids. The CDR3 nucleotides read TGTGCCAGCTCACCACTAGCGGGCCCCCCGGAGACCCAGTACTTC. Protein sequence: CASSPLAGPPETQYF.

This sequence joins TRBV24-1 and TRBJ1-2; D not certain. In germline, CDR1 is KGHDR, CDR2 SFDVKD. With 4 bases removed from V and 8 bases from J, the gap between germline ends came to 16 bases. This CDR3 spans 14 amino acids. CDR3 in amino acids: CATSDRRQGYGYTF. CDR3 in DNA: TGTGCCACCAGTGACCGTAGACAAGGATACGGCTACACCTTC.

In this sample, this clone turned up many times. The sample holds other DNA sequences that translate to the same CDR3. The V gene is TRBV2, the J gene TRBJ1-5, with D perhaps TRBD1 (5 bases). The germline V and J ends were trimmed by 7 bases and 6 bases, with 13 bases remaining between them. This CDR3 comprises 13 residues. Germline lookup yields CDR1 SNHLY and CDR2 FYNNEI. The CDR3 protein is CASTSGGGQPQHF. The CDR3 DNA sequence: TGTGCCAGCACTAGCGGGGGGGGTCAGCCCCAGCATTTT.

The chain combines TRBV10-2 with TRBJ2-1; tentatively, D is TRBD1 (6 bases). Germline V CDR1 and CDR2: WSHSY, SAAADI. There are 13 residues in the CDR3. The V and J ends lost 2 bases and 6 bases respectively, with 8 bases between them. In nucleotides, the CDR3 is TGCGCCAGCAGTGAGCGGACAGCCAATGAGCAGTTCTTC. It specifies CASSERTANEQFF.

The gene calls are TRBV15 and TRBJ2-7, with a tentative D call TRBD1 (5 bases). Germline CDR1 and CDR2: LNHNV and YYDKDF (reference sequence). The germline V and J ends were trimmed by 2 bases and 4 bases, with 9 bases remaining between them. CDR3 length equals 13 residues. DNA of the CDR3: TGTGCCACCAGCAGACAGACAGCTTACGAGCAGTACTTC. Protein product: CATSRQTAYEQYF.

This chain uses TRBV27 with TRBJ1-6, with D hard to call. The CDR3 spans 12 residues. Trimming cost V 8 bases and J 7 bases, with 9 bases left between them. The germline CDR1 and CDR2 sequences are MNHEY and SMNVEV (reference sequence). The CDR3 DNA sequence: TGTGCCAGCGGGAGACCAAATTCACCCCTCCACTTT. Translated: CASGRPNSPLHF.

CDR3 DNA: TGTGCCAGCTCACCCTACACCTTACTAGCGGGAGAACGGTATGAGCAGTTCTTC. Its protein is CASSPYTLLAGERYEQFF. The rearrangement joins TRBV18 to TRBJ2-1; 11 nucleotides match TRBD2. V lost 3 bases and J lost 8; bases outside the gene matches: 15. The germline gives CDR1 KGHSH, CDR2 LQKENI. The CDR3 contains 18 residues.

In nucleotides, the CDR3 is TGTGCCAGCAGCTCCCTAGCGGGGCGCACAGATACGCAGTATTTT. Translation gives CASSSLAGRTDTQYF. The chain carries TRBV7-3 and TRBJ2-3, with 9 bases that match TRBD2. Germline CDR1 and CDR2: SGHTA and FQGTGA. This CDR3 has 15 amino acids. V gave up 4 bases and J gave up 1 base; unmatched junction bases: 3.

The chain has TRBV30 and TRBJ2-3, with a tentative D call TRBD2 (5 bases). Germline CDR1 is GTSNPN and CDR2 is SVGIG (reference sequence). Trimming took off 0 bases at V and 6 bases at J, with 13 bases between the two ends. CDR3 length equals 14 residues. The CDR3 here is CAWSVGAAQDTQYF. The CDR3 bases are TGTGCCTGGAGTGTTGGAGCGGCCCAGGATACGCAGTATTTT.

This clone was seen more than once but under ten times. V usage is TRBV7-6 and J usage is TRBJ2-1; 10 positions agree with TRBD2. The V gene end was trimmed by 4 bases and the J gene end by 2 bases; junction bases not matched to a gene: 8. The germline CDR1 and CDR2 sequences are SGHVS and FNYEAQ. The CDR3 has 17 residues. CDR3 nucleotide sequence: TGTGCCAGCAGCTCCCGACTAGCGGGTAAAACCTACAATGAGCAGTTCTTC. It encodes CASSSRLAGKTYNEQFF.

This sequence joins TRBV10-1 and TRBJ2-2, with 11 bases aligning to TRBD1. The CDR3 runs 17 residues. The trim removed 6 bases at V and 5 bases at J, leaving 11 bases unmatched. Germline lookup yields CDR1 WNHNN and CDR2 SYGVQD (reference sequence). In DNA form, the CDR3 reads TGCGCCAGCAGCCGGGACAGGGGGTCAACAAGGACCGGGGAGCTGTTTTTT. Protein: CASSRDRGSTRTGELFF.

J is TRBJ2-5 and V is TRBV9; TRBD2 matches 8 bases. Looked up from germline, CDR1 is SGDLS and CDR2 is YYNGEE. The CDR3 extends over 16 amino acids. V shed 0 bases and J 4 bases; nucleotides not matched to a gene: 8. In nucleotides, the CDR3 is TGTGCCAGCAGCGTAGGTGGCGGGGGGCAGGGAGAGACCCAGTACTTC. This sequence encodes CASSVGGGGQGETQYF.

This chain connects TRBV28 to TRBJ1-1; the match to TRBD1 covers 9 bases. The V and J ends lost 7 bases and 5 bases, in that order; junction bases with no gene match: 17. Germline CDR1 and CDR2: MDHEN and SYDVKM. The CDR3 has 17 residues. This CDR3 reads CASISLRDRALRTEAFF. CDR3 sequence (DNA): TGTGCCAGCATTTCCCTCCGGGACAGGGCGTTGAGAACTGAAGCTTTCTTT. The full variable domain, in which reference TRBV28 and TRBJ1-1 provide the parts outside the CDR3, is DVKVTQSSRYLVKRTGEKVFLECVQDMDHENMFWYRQDPGLGLRLIYFSYDVKMKEKGDIPEGYSVSREKKERFSLILESASTNQTSMYLCASISLRDRALRTEAFFGQGTRLTVV.

The gene calls are TRBV19 and TRBJ2-5; TRBD2 is a possible D gene (6 bases). CDR1 and CDR2 (germline): LNHDA, SQIVND (reference sequence). The CDR3 length is 12 residues. Between the trimmed V and J ends, which lost 9 bases and 5 bases, there was a span of 13 bases. CDR3 sequence: CASRRVGETQYF. The CDR3 DNA is TGTGCCAGCCGGAGGGTTGGGGAGACCCAGTACTTC.

V is TRBV9 and J is TRBJ1-1, with D possibly being TRBD1 (5 bases). The germline V gene has CDR1 SGDLS and CDR2 YYNGEE. This CDR3 is 16 amino acids long. V gave up 0 bases and J gave up 3 bases, with 15 bases separating them. CDR3 region: CASSVVKGRGYTEAFF. CDR3 DNA: TGTGCCAGCAGCGTAGTAAAGGGGCGGGGGTACACTGAAGCTTTCTTT.